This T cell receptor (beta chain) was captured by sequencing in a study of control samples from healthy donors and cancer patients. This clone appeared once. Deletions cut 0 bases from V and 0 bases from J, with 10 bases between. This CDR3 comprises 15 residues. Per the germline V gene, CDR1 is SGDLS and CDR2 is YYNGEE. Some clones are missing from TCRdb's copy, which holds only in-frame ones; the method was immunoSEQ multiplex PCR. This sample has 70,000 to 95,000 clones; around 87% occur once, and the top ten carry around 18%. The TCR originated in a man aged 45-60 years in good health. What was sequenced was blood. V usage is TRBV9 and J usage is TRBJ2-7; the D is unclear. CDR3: CASSVAAPSSYEQYF. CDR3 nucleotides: TGTGCCAGCAGCGTAGCCGCGCCGAGCTCCTACGAGCAGTACTTC.